These 3 T cell receptor beta chains came from one sample sequenced in a study of CD8+CD57+ T cells in acquired aplastic anemia. Researchers used genomic DNA as the template to profile TCR beta VDJ and CDR3. TCRdb re-called the reads through MiXCR, storing one row per CDR3 protein. Of about 270,000 distinct CDR3 sequences in the sample, approximately 56% were seen once. Specimen: sorted CD4+, CD8+, or CD8+CD57+ T cells (not recorded which) from PBMCs. Receptors were obtained from a human donor with severe aplastic anemia or a healthy control (not recorded which).

The chain carries TRBV25-1 and TRBJ2-7; D is unclear. Trimming removed 3 bases at V and 0 bases at J, with 12 bases between. Germline V gene sequence: CDR1 MGHDK, CDR2 SYGVNS. The length of the CDR3 is 15 residues. Written as DNA, the CDR3 is TGTGCCAGCAGTGAGACTGATCTCTTCTCCTACGAGCAGTACTTC. Translating it yields CASSETDLFSYEQYF.

In this sample, this clonotype turned up many times. The J gene is TRBJ2-3, the V gene TRBV3-1, with unresolved D. Trimming pared 6 bases from V and 1 base from J, leaving 14 bases between. The CDR3 length is 15 residues. Germline lookup yields CDR1 LGHDT and CDR2 YNNKEL (reference sequence). The CDR3 spells CASREGKPGTDTQYF. In nucleotides, the CDR3 is TGTGCCAGCAGAGAAGGGAAACCCGGCACAGATACGCAGTATTTT.

A remark on this clonotype: A single base separates this from a much larger clone, so it may be a read error. The chain links TRBV6-4 to TRBJ2-3; 8 positions agree with TRBD2. Germline V gives CDR1 MRHNA, CDR2 SNTAGT. The CDR3 sequence is 20 residues long. CDR3 nucleotide sequence: TGTGCCAGCAGTGACTTGGGGGTCCCGACTAGCGCTTGGAGCATAGATACGCAGTATTTT. Translation gives CASSDLGVPTSAWSIDTQYF.